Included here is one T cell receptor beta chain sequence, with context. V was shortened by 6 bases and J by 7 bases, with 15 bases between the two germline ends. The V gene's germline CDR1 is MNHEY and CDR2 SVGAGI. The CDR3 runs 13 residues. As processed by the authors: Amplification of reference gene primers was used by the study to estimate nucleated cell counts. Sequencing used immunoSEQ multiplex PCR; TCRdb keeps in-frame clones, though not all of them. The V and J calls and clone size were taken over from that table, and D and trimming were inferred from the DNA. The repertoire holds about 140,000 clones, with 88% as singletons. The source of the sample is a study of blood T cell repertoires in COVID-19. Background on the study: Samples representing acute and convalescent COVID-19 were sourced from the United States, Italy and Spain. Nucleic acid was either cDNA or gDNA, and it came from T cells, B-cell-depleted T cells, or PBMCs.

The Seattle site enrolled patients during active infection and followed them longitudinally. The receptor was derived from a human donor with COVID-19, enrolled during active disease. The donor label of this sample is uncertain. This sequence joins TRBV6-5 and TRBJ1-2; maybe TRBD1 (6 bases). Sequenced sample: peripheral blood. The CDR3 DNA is TGTGCCAGCAGAAACAACAGGGATCGTGGCTACACCTTC. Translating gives CASRNNRDRGYTF.